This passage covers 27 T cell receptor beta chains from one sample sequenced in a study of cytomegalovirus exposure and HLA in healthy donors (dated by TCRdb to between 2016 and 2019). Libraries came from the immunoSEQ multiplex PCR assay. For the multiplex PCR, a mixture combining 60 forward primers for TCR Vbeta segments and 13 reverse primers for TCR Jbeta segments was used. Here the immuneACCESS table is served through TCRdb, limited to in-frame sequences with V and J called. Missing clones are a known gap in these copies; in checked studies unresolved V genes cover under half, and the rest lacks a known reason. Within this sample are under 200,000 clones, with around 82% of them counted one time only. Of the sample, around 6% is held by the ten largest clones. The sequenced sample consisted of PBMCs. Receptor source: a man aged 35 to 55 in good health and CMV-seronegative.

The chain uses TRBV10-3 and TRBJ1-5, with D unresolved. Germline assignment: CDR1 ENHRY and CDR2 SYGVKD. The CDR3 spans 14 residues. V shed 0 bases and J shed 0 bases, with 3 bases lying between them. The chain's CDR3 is CAISESYSNQPQHF. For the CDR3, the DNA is TGTGCCATCAGTGAGTCTTATAGCAATCAGCCCCAGCATTTT.

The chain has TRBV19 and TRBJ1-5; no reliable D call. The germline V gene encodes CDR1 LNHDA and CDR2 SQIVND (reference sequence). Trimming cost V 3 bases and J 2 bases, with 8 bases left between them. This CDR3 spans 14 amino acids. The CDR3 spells CASSITPGNQPQHF. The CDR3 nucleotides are TGTGCCAGTAGTATTACGCCAGGCAATCAGCCCCAGCATTTT.

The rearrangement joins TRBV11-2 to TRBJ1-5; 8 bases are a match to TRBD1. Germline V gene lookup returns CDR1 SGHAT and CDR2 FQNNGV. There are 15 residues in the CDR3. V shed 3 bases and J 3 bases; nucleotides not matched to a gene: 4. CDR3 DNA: TGTGCCAGCAGCTTCAGACAGGGGAACAATCAGCCCCAGCATTTT. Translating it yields CASSFRQGNNQPQHF.

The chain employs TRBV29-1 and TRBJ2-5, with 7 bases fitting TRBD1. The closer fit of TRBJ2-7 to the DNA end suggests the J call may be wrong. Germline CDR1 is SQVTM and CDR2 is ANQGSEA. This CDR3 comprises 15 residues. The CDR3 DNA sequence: TGCAGCGTTGAAGAGGTCGGGACAGTGAGCTACGAGCAGTACTTC. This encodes CSVEEVGTVSYEQYF.

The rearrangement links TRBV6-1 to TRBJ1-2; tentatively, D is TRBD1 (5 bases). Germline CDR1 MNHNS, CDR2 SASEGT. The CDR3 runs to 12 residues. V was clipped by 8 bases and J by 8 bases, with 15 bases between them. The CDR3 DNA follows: TGTGCCAGCGCCAGGGACGCGGGGGGCTACACCTTC. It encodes CASARDAGGYTF.

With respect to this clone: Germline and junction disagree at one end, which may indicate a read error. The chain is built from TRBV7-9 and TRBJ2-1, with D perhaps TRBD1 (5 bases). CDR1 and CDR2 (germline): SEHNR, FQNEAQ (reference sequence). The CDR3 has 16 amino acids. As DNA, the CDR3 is TGTTCCAGCAGCGATTACAGGATGATTGACGCCAATGTGCAGTTCTTC. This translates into CSSSDYRMIDANVQFF.

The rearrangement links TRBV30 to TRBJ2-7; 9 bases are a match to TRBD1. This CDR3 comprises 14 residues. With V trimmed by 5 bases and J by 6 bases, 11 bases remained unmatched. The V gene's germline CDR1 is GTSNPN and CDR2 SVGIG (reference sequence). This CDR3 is CAWWDRAIQGEQYF. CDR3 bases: TGTGCCTGGTGGGACAGGGCCATCCAGGGCGAGCAGTACTTC.

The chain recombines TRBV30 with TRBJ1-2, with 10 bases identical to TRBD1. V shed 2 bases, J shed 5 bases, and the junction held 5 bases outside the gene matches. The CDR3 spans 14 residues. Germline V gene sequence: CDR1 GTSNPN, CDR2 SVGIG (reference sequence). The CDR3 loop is CAWSLGTGEYGYTF. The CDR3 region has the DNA TGTGCCTGGAGTCTCGGGACAGGGGAATATGGCTACACCTTC.

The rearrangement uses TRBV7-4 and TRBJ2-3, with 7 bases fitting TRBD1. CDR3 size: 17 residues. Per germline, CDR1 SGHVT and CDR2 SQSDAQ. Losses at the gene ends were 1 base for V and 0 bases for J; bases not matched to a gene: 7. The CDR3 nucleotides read TGTGCCAGCAGCTTAGGTTGCCGGGACAGAAGCACAGATACGCAGTATTTT. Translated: CASSLGCRDRSTDTQYF.

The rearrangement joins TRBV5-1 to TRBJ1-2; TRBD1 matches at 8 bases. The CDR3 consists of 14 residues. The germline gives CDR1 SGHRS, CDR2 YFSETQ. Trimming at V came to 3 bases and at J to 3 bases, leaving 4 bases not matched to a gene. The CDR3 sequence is CASSSSGQDYGYTF. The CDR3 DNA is TGCGCCAGCAGCTCATCGGGACAGGACTATGGCTACACCTTC.

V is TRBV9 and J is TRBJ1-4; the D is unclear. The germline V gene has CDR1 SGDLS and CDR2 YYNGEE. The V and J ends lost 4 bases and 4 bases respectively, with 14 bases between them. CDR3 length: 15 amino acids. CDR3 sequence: CASSPLQDYNEKLFF. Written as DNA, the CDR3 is TGTGCCAGCAGCCCCCTCCAGGACTATAATGAAAAACTGTTTTTT.

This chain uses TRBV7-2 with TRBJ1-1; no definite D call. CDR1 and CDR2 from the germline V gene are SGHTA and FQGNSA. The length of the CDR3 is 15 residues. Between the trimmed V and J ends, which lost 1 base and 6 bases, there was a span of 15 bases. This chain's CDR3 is CASSLDSVWASEAFF. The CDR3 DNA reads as TGTGCCAGCAGCTTAGATAGTGTGTGGGCTTCTGAAGCTTTCTTT.

The CDR3 loop is CASSPRTSGIANTGELFF. The CDR3, as DNA: TGCGCCAGCAGCCCCAGGACTAGCGGGATCGCGAACACCGGGGAGCTGTTTTTT. The chain joins TRBV5-1 to TRBJ2-2, with 12 nucleotides matching TRBD2. The germline V gene has CDR1 SGHRS and CDR2 YFSETQ. V shed 4 bases, J shed 0 bases, and the junction held 7 bases outside the gene matches. The CDR3 spans 18 residues.

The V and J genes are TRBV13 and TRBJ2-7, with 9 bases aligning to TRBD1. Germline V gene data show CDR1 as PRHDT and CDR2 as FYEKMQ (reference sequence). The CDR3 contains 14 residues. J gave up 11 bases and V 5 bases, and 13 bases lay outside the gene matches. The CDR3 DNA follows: TGTGCCAGCAGCACCTCCGGGACAGGGCTATTGAAGTACTTC. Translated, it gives CASSTSGTGLLKYF.

CDR3 sequence: CASSLWWLRVAGNTIYF. The CDR3 DNA reads as TGTGCCAGCAGTTTGTGGTGGCTCCGAGTAGCCGGAAACACCATATATTTT. This chain uses TRBV27 with TRBJ1-3; no clear D gene. The CDR3 has 17 residues. V lost 3 bases, J lost 4 bases, and 19 bases lay in between. Germline CDR1 MNHEY, CDR2 SMNVEV (reference sequence).

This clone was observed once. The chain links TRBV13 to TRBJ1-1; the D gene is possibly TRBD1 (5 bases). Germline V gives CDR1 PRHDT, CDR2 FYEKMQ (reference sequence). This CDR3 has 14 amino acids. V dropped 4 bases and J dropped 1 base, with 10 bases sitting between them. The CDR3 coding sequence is TGTGCCAGCAGCTCCATGGGGCGGAACACTGAAGCTTTCTTT. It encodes CASSSMGRNTEAFF.

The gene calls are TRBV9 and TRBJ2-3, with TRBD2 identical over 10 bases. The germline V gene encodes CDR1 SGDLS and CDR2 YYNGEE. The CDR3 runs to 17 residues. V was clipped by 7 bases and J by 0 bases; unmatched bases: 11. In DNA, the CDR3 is TGTGCCAGCGATAGCGGGGGGATCCTTACTAGCACAGATACGCAGTATTTT. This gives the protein CASDSGGILTSTDTQYF.

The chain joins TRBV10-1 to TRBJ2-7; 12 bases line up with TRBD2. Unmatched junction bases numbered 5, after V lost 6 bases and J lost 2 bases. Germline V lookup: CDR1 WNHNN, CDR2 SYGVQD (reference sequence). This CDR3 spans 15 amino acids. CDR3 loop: CASSDGLAGTYEQYF. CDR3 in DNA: TGCGCCAGCAGCGACGGACTAGCGGGAACCTACGAGCAGTACTTC.

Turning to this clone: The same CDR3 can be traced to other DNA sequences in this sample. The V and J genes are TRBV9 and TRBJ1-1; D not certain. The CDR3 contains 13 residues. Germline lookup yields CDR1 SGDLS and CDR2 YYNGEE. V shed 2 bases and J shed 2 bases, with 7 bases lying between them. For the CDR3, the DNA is TGTGCCAGCAGCGTCGGAGCTAACACTGAAGCTTTCTTT. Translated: CASSVGANTEAFF.

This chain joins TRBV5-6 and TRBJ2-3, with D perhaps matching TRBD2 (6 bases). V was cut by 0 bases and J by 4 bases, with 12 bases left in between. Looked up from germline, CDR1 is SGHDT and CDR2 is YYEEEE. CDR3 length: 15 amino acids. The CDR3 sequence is CASSLAVGGADTQYF. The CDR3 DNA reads TGTGCCAGCAGCTTGGCAGTGGGAGGCGCAGATACGCAGTATTTT.

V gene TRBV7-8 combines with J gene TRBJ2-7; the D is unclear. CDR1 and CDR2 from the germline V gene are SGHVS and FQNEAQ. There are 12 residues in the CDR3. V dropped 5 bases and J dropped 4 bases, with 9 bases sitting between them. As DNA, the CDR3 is TGTGCCAGCAGCACTAATCGTTACGAGCAGTACTTC. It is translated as CASSTNRYEQYF.

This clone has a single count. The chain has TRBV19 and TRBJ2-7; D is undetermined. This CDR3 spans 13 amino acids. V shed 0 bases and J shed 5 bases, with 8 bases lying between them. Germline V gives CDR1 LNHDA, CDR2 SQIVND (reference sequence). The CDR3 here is CASSIDYADEQYF. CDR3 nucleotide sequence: TGTGCCAGTAGTATAGACTACGCCGACGAGCAGTACTTC.

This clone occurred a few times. This CDR3 is CASSRPIFISGNTIYF. The DNA for the CDR3 is TGTGCCAGCAGCCGTCCTATATTTATCTCTGGAAACACCATATATTTT. V usage is TRBV7-9 and J usage is TRBJ1-3; the D is unclear. The CDR3 is 16 amino acids. V was shortened by 5 bases and J by 0 bases, with 14 bases between the two germline ends. Germline assignment: CDR1 SEHNR and CDR2 FQNEAQ (reference sequence).

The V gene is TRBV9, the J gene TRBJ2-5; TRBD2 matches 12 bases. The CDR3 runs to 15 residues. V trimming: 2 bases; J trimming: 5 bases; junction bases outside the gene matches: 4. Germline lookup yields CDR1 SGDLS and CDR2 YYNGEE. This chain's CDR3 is CASSVTSGSVETQYF. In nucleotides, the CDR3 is TGTGCCAGCAGCGTGACTAGCGGGAGCGTGGAGACCCAGTACTTC.

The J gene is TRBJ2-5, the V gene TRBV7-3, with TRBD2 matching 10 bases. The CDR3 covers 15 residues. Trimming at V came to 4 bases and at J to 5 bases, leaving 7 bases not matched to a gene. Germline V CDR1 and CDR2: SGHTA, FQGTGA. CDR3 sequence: CASSSSGRGGETQYF. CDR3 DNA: TGTGCCAGCAGCTCCAGCGGGAGGGGAGGGGAGACCCAGTACTTC.

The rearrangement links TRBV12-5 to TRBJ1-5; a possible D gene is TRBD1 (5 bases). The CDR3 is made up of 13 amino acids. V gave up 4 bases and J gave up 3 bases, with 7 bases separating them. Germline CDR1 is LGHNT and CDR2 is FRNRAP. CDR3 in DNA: TGTGCTAGTGGTTGGGGGGACAATCAGCCCCAGCATTTT. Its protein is CASGWGDNQPQHF. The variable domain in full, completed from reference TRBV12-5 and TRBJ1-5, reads DARVTQTPRHKVTEMGQEVTMRCQPILGHNTVFWYRQTMMQGLELLAYFRNRAPLDDSGMPKDRFSAEMPDATLATLKIQPSEPRDSAVYFCASGWGDNQPQHFGDGTRLSIL.

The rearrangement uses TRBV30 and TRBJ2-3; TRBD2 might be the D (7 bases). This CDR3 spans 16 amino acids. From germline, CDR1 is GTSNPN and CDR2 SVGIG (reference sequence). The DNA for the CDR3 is TGTGTCCGGGAAGGCCCAGGCGGGGGCCACACAGATACGCAGTATTTT. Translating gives CVREGPGGGHTDTQYF.